This T cell receptor beta chain is from a study of T cells in localized non-small cell lung cancer. Clones were read by immunoSEQ multiplex PCR, and TCRdb kept only the in-frame ones, dropping some. The sample consists of about 53,000 clones, 75% to 90% of them appearing once. CDR3 length equals 15 residues. The germline V and J ends were trimmed by 4 bases and 5 bases, with 12 bases remaining between them. Germline loops: CDR1 MNHEY, CDR2 SVGAGI. The chain recombines TRBV6-5 with TRBJ2-6; the D is unclear. This TCR came from a man aged 40 to 75 with stage III lung adenocarcinoma. This sample comprised peripheral blood mononuclear cells, obtained before any cancer treatment. CDR3: CASSSDSSRANVLTF. Here the CDR3 DNA reads TGTGCCAGCAGTTCCGACTCCTCGCGGGCCAACGTCCTGACTTTC.